This is a list of T cell receptor beta chains from one sample in a study of shared clonotypes between healthy human individuals. Generated by immunoSEQ multiplex PCR, the TCRdb table keeps only in-frame clones and is missing some. Of over a million clones listed, approximately 78% are singletons. Material: memory CD4+ T cells from PBMCs. The origin of the receptors is a man in his late teens or twenties in good health. Some clones in this sample may be carry-over from other donors' samples. The CDR3 runs from the conserved cysteine through the conserved F or W. D genes are given only for firm matches. Clone size, where shown, is once, few, many, or a class for clones that have expanded.

len	d_gene	v_gene	abundance	j_gene	CDR3nt	CDR3aa
13	.	TRBV5-5	few	TRBJ1-1	TGTGCCAGCAGACCGGGGTCAAACACTGAAGCTTTCTTT	CASRPGSNTEAFF
16	.	TRBV29-1	.	TRBJ2-3	TGCAGCGTTGAGAGGAGGCCAGGGGCCCGCACAGATACGCAGTATTTT	CSVERRPGARTDTQYF
13	.	TRBV2	once	TRBJ2-3	TGTGCCAGCAGTCAGGAGAACACAGATACGCAGTATTTT	CASSQENTDTQYF
14	.	TRBV7-2	few	TRBJ1-1	TGTGCCAGCAGCTGGGGACGGGGGAACACTGAAGCTTTCTTT	CASSWGRGNTEAFF
19	TRBD2	TRBV9	.	TRBJ2-3	TGTGCCAGCAGCGCGCTTCAAGGGCTAGCGGGAGGGCCCACAGATACGCAGTATTTT	CASSALQGLAGGPTDTQYF
14	TRBD2	TRBV11-2	.	TRBJ2-3	TGTGCCAGCAGGCTAGCGGGGCTCCCCCATACGCAGTATTTT	CASRLAGLPHTQYF
11	.	TRBV28	few	TRBJ1-4	TGTGCCAGCAGTCCGAATGAAAAACTGTTTTTT	CASSPNEKLFF
13	.	TRBV2	.	TRBJ2-5	TGTGCCAGCAGTCTAGTTACCCAAGAGACCCAGTACTTC	CASSLVTQETQYF
15	.	TRBV2	.	TRBJ1-2	TGTGCCAGCAGTGACGGTGTAGGGATGGGGTATGGCTACACCTTC	CASSDGVGMGYGYTF
13	.	TRBV28	.	TRBJ1-5	TGTGCCAGCAGTTTACCCATGCATCAGCCCCAGCATTTT	CASSLPMHQPQHF
15	TRBD2	TRBV5-1	.	TRBJ2-7	TGCGCCAGCAGCTTGGCCGCGGGAGGGCCCAACGAGCAGTACTTC	CASSLAAGGPNEQYF
15	TRBD1	TRBV29-1	.	TRBJ2-7	TGCAGCGTGGAGGGGGTGGACAGGGGGAACTACGAGCAGTACTTC	CSVEGVDRGNYEQYF
15	.	TRBV19	.	TRBJ2-2	TGTGCCAGTTCCCTTTGGGACTCCAACACCGGGGAGCTGTTTTTT	CASSLWDSNTGELFF
17	.	TRBV4-2	.	TRBJ2-2	TGTGCCAGCAGCCAAGATCCGACGGGAGCCGTTGGCGGGGAGCTGTTTTTT	CASSQDPTGAVGGELFF
14	.	TRBV5-1	once	TRBJ1-2	TGCGCCAGCAGTCCCCGAGATTTACGAGATGGCTACACCTTC	CASSPRDLRDGYTF
16	TRBD1	TRBV15	.	TRBJ1-4	TGTGCCACCAGCAGGGGAAGGGGGCGGTCTAATGAAAAACTGTTTTTT	CATSRGRGRSNEKLFF
16	.	TRBV30	.	TRBJ1-5	TGTGCCTGGAGTGAAAGGGGCAGGGCCCGCAATCAGCCCCAGCATTTT	CAWSERGRARNQPQHF
14	.	TRBV29-1	once	TRBJ1-2	TGCAGCGTTGGGGTTCCGGGTTCGGACTATGGCTACACCTTC	CSVGVPGSDYGYTF
14	TRBD1	TRBV5-1	.	TRBJ2-3	TGCGCCAGCAGCATAGGACAGGGGGGAGATACGCAGTATTTT	CASSIGQGGDTQYF
15	.	TRBV4-1	.	TRBJ1-1	TGCGCCAGCAGCCAAGGCCTTACAGGGAACACTGAAGCTTTCTTT	CASSQGLTGNTEAFF
15	TRBD1	TRBV6-1	.	TRBJ2-7	TGTGCCAGCAGTGAATACAGGGGGGTGAGCTACGAGCAGTACTTC	CASSEYRGVSYEQYF
15	.	TRBV21-1	.	TRBJ2-7	TGTGCCACCCGTTTCGGGGGGCTAGGAGTCTACGAGCAGTACTTC	CATRFGGLGVYEQYF
15	.	TRBV9	.	TRBJ2-1	TGTGCCAGCAGCGTAGGCGGGTTCACCTACAATGAGCAGTTCTTC	CASSVGGFTYNEQFF
15	.	TRBV30	.	TRBJ1-5	TGTGCCTGGACGGCAGGGCAGGGTTTTGATCAGCCCCAGCATTTT	CAWTAGQGFDQPQHF
18	.	TRBV4-1	.	TRBJ2-1	TGCGCCAGCAGCCAAGATCACAGGGTCCTAGCGGCTAACAATGAGCAGTTCTTC	CASSQDHRVLAANNEQFF
18	TRBD1	TRBV18	.	TRBJ2-6	TGTGCCAGCTCCCAGTCGACAGGGGACCTCTCTGGGGCCAACGTCCTGACTTTC	CASSQSTGDLSGANVLTF
18	TRBD1	TRBV5-1	.	TRBJ2-2	TGCGCCAGCAGCTTGATAATTAGGGGACAGGGAGTCACCGGGGAGCTGTTTTTT	CASSLIIRGQGVTGELFF
13	.	TRBV5-1	many	TRBJ2-5	TGCGCCAGCAGCTTGGCCATTCAAGAGACCCAGTACTTC	CASSLAIQETQYF